This is a list of T cell receptor beta chains from one sample in a study of T cell responses to AZD1222 COVID-19 vaccine. Sequenced by immunoSEQ multiplex PCR; TCRdb stores in-frame clones only, minus some. The data contain tens of thousands of clones, 88% of them seen just once; the ten biggest clones take up roughly 25%. Sequencing used peripheral blood, obtained 28 days after the second AZD1222 dose. The source is an adult who received the AZD1222 COVID-19 vaccine. Both conserved end residues are part of each CDR3. A D gene is named only where the DNA matches it firmly. The size of a clone is reported for some rows only, either as once, few or many, or as a class for expanded clones.

abundance | d_gene | j_gene | v_gene | CDR3nt | CDR3aa
- | - | TRBJ2-2 | TRBV5-1 | TGCGCCAGCAGAACAGGGTTGGGCACCGGGGAGCTGTTTTTT | CASRTGLGTGELFF
- | - | TRBJ2-2 | TRBV29-1 | TGCAGCGTTTGGGGGAAGACCGGGGAGCTGTTTTTT | CSVWGKTGELFF
few | TRBD1 | TRBJ2-3 | TRBV7-9 | TGTGCCAGCAGCTCCGGGACAGACGATACGCAGTATTTT | CASSSGTDDTQYF
once | - | TRBJ1-3 | TRBV7-9 | TGTGCCACCGAGCTAGGGACCGGCTCTGGAAACACCATATATTTT | CATELGTGSGNTIYF
- | - | TRBJ1-1 | TRBV4-3 | TGCGCCAGCAGCCAAGATCTAGTCCCGGGAGAAGCTTTCTTT | CASSQDLVPGEAFF
- | TRBD1 | TRBJ1-1 | TRBV29-1 | TGCAGCGTTGAAGGCAACAGGGGTGAAGCTTTCTTT | CSVEGNRGEAFF
- | - | TRBJ2-5 | TRBV11-2 | TGTGCCAGCAGCTTAGGGGTCCCCGGGGAGACCCAGTACTTC | CASSLGVPGETQYF
- | - | TRBJ2-5 | TRBV5-1 | TGCGCCAGCAGCTTGGTAATTTCGGGGGTAAGAGAGACCCAGTACTTC | CASSLVISGVRETQYF
few | - | TRBJ2-7 | TRBV5-1 | TGCGCCAGCAGCCGGGACGGGACCTACGAGCAGTACTTC | CASSRDGTYEQYF
- | - | TRBJ1-4 | TRBV28 | TGTGCCAGCAGTTCCTCCTCAGCAACTAATGAAAAACTGTTTTTT | CASSSSSATNEKLFF
- | - | TRBJ1-1 | TRBV14 | TGTGCCAGCAGCCCTACAGGGACTGACACTGAAGCTTTCTTT | CASSPTGTDTEAFF
- | - | TRBJ2-5 | TRBV5-6 | TGTGCCAGCAGCTTGGCCTTACAGCAAGAGACCCAGTACTTC | CASSLALQQETQYF
few | - | TRBJ1-5 | TRBV6-5 | TGTGCCAGCATAGCGGGGGTGTGGCAGCCCCAGCATTTT | CASIAGVWQPQHF
few | TRBD1 | TRBJ2-2 | TRBV7-8 | TGTGCCAGCAGCGAGGGGACAGGGGTTTCCGGGGAGCTGTTTTTT | CASSEGTGVSGELFF
- | TRBD1 | TRBJ2-7 | TRBV6-2/TRBV6-3 | TGTGCCAGCAGTTTATCGCCGCCGGGACAGGGATACGAGCAGTACTTC | CASSLSPPGQGYEQYF
- | - | TRBJ1-1 | TRBV7-8 | TGTGCCAGCAGCAGAACGACAGGCGGGACCGAAGCTTTCTTT | CASSRTTGGTEAFF
- | TRBD1 | TRBJ2-7 | TRBV5-1 | TGCGCCAGCAGCTTATCCCCAGACAGGGCGGCCTACGAGCAGTACTTC | CASSLSPDRAAYEQYF